One TCR beta chain is described in this entry. Time point defined: patch test 2, 6 weeks after DPC sensitization. Specified treatment: therapeutic diphenylcyclopropenone sensitization with weekly scalp DPC. The authors extracted total RNA from unfractionated whole blood. These data belong to a study of human T cells and chemical hapten exposure. This CDR3 has 11 amino acids. Germline assignment: CDR1 SGHAT and CDR2 FQNNGV. With 3 bases removed from V and 4 bases from J, the gap between germline ends came to 3 bases. The library attached unique molecular identifiers to individual cDNA molecules. TCRdb analysed the RACE reads with MiXCR anew, one entry per CDR3 protein. The sample carries approximately 84,000 distinct CDR3 sequences, around a tenth recorded once.

This chain links TRBV11-2 with TRBJ2-5; D gene uncertain. This receptor was taken from a man between 18 and 29 years old with alopecia areata. Some clones in this sample may be carry-over from other donors' samples. Sequencing was performed on whole blood, taken in connection with sensitization to the hapten diphenylcyclopropenone (DPC). CDR3 protein: CASSFVETQYF. The CDR3 region has the DNA TGTGCCAGCAGCTTCGTAGAGACCCAGTACTTC.